The 7 T cell receptor beta chains in this list originate from one sample, sequenced in a study of cytomegalovirus exposure and HLA in healthy donors. The PCR had 60 Vbeta and 13 Jbeta primers. The assay was immunoSEQ multiplex PCR, and TCRdb's table has in-frame clones only and misses some. There are some 150,000 clones in the sample; about 80% occur only once, and less than 2% lies in the top ten. Sequencing was performed on PBMCs. These receptor sequences come from a woman between 40 and 55 years old in good health and CMV-seronegative.

This clone was counted a few times. V gene TRBV12-2 combines with J gene TRBJ1-4. TRBV12-2 is flagged as a pseudogene. This CDR3 is 15 amino acids long. The CDR3 coding sequence is TGTGCAAGTCGCTTAGTCTTCGGGGTGGGGGAAAAACTGTTTTTT. Translating it yields CASRLVFGVGEKLFF.

This chain joins TRBV7-2 and TRBJ2-7; D is ambiguous. Looked up from germline, CDR1 is SGHTA and CDR2 is FQGNSA. CDR3 length: 12 residues. Trimming removed 5 bases from V and 10 bases from J, with 15 bases in between. As DNA, the CDR3 is TGTGCCAGCAGCCCGATGACAATAACCCAGTACTTC. Translated: CASSPMTITQYF. The full variable domain, completed using reference TRBV7-2 and TRBJ2-7, is GAGVSQSPSNKVTEKGKDVELRCDPISGHTALYWYRQSLGQGLEFLIYFQGNSAPDKSGLPSDRFSAERTGGSVSTLTIQRTQQEDSAVYLCASSPMTITQYFGPGTRLTVT.

The gene calls are TRBV7-3 and TRBJ2-2; 11 bases line up with TRBD2. Trimming took 0 bases from V and 5 from J; bases not matched to a gene: 5. Per germline, CDR1 SGHTA and CDR2 FQGTGA. The CDR3 runs to 17 residues. The DNA of the CDR3 is TGTGCCAGCAGCTTAACCTGGCTAGCGGGGGGAACCGGGGAGCTGTTTTTT. This gives the protein CASSLTWLAGGTGELFF. Variable domain in full (rest from reference TRBV7-3 and TRBJ2-2): GAGVSQTPSNKVTEKGKYVELRCDPISGHTALYWYRQSLGQGPEFLIYFQGTGAADDSGLPNDRFFAVRPEGSVSTLKIQRTERGDSAVYLCASSLTWLAGGTGELFFGEGSRLTVL.

This chain joins TRBV6-5 and TRBJ2-2, with D possibly matching TRBD1 (5 bases). The CDR3 runs to 16 residues. CDR1 is MNHEY and CDR2 is SVGAGI in the germline V gene. V was shortened by 0 bases and J by 6 bases, with 14 bases between the two germline ends. CDR3 bases: TGTGCCAGCAGTTACTCGTCAGGGTACGAACCCGGGGAGCTGTTTTTT. Translated: CASSYSSGYEPGELFF.

This rearrangement joins TRBV28 to TRBJ1-1, with unresolved D. V gave up 2 bases and J gave up 8 bases, with 18 bases separating them. The CDR3 length is 15 residues. The germline V gene has CDR1 MDHEN and CDR2 SYDVKM. CDR3 in amino acids: CASSLPASGRLEAFF. As DNA, the CDR3 is TGTGCCAGCAGTTTACCGGCCTCAGGTCGGTTGGAAGCTTTCTTT. Supplemented by reference TRBV28 and TRBJ1-1, the full variable domain reads DVKVTQSSRYLVKRTGEKVFLECVQDMDHENMFWYRQDPGLGLRLIYFSYDVKMKEKGDIPEGYSVSREKKERFSLILESASTNQTSMYLCASSLPASGRLEAFFGQGTRLTVV.

The rearrangement uses TRBV28 and TRBJ2-7; D remains unclear. Trimming took off 3 bases at V and 3 bases at J, with 9 bases between the two ends. The CDR3 sequence is 13 residues long. Germline V lookup: CDR1 MDHEN, CDR2 SYDVKM. CDR3: CASSFPSRYEQYF. DNA for the CDR3: TGTGCCAGCAGTTTCCCGAGCCGCTACGAGCAGTACTTC.

This clone was observed a handful of times. The CDR3 region has the DNA TGTGCCAGCAGCCCCCAGACAGGGGACGAGCAGTACTTC. Translating it yields CASSPQTGDEQYF. The V gene is TRBV7-3, the J gene TRBJ2-7, with 8 bases aligning to TRBD1. The CDR3 is made up of 13 amino acids. Unmatched junction bases numbered 5, after V lost 5 bases and J lost 5 bases. Germline CDR1 is SGHTA and CDR2 is FQGTGA. Combining the CDR3 with reference TRBV7-3 and TRBJ2-7 gives the whole variable domain GAGVSQTPSNKVTEKGKYVELRCDPISGHTALYWYRQSLGQGPEFLIYFQGTGAADDSGLPNDRFFAVRPEGSVSTLKIQRTERGDSAVYLCASSPQTGDEQYFGPGTRLTVT.